The next 30 T cell receptor beta chains were all read from a single sample in a study of blood T cell repertoires in COVID-19. Clones were read by immunoSEQ multiplex PCR, and TCRdb kept only the in-frame ones, dropping some. The repertoire holds 200,000 or so clones, roughly 90% seen once, with around 1.6% in the top ten. Sequencing was carried out using peripheral blood. The receptors shown here come from a man in his 70s with acute or convalescent COVID-19.

The CDR3 DNA reads as TGTGCCAGCAGGCGCGGACTAGCGGAGGCCTACGAGCAGTACTTC. Translating it yields CASRRGLAEAYEQYF. This chain joins TRBV3-1 (or the pseudogene TRBV3-2) and TRBJ2-7; 10 bases map to TRBD2. CDR3 size: 15 residues. Trimming took 6 bases from V and 2 from J; bases not matched to a gene: 7. Germline CDR1 LGHDT, CDR2 YNNKEL (reference sequence).

The V gene is TRBV7-9, the J gene TRBJ1-4, with D maybe TRBD1 (5 bases). In germline, CDR1 is SEHNR, CDR2 FQNEAQ (reference sequence). V was cut by 4 bases and J by 8 bases, with 14 bases left in between. The CDR3 loop spans 14 amino acids. In DNA form, the CDR3 reads TGTGCCAGCAGCTGGGGCCACGCGGACGAAAAACTGTTTTTT. It encodes CASSWGHADEKLFF.

This clone was picked up one time. The chain joins TRBV5-1 to TRBJ2-5; 10 nucleotides match TRBD2. Germline V gene data show CDR1 as SGHRS and CDR2 as YFSETQ. This CDR3 contains 14 residues. After removal of 7 bases from V and 1 base from J, the junction contained 4 bases not matched to a gene. The CDR3 reads CASSTSGSQETQYF. The CDR3 DNA reads TGCGCCAGCTCGACTAGCGGGTCCCAAGAGACCCAGTACTTC.

The chain links TRBV28 to TRBJ1-2, with 11 bases that match TRBD1. Germline CDR1 reads MDHEN; CDR2 reads SYDVKM. The CDR3 runs 14 residues. V was pared by 6 bases and J by 10 bases, with 10 bases of the junction left unmatched. Here the CDR3 reads CASSRRTGGRSYTF. Here the CDR3 DNA reads TGTGCCAGCAGCCGGAGGACAGGGGGCCGATCCTACACCTTC.

The sample holds one count of this clone. The V and J genes are TRBV18 and TRBJ2-7, with 11 bases fitting TRBD2. The CDR3 runs to 15 residues. The V and J ends lost 6 bases and 2 bases, in that order; junction bases with no gene match: 6. CDR1 is KGHSH and CDR2 is LQKENI in the germline V gene. The CDR3 here is CASSPGLADTYEQYF. The CDR3 DNA sequence: TGTGCCAGCTCCCCGGGACTAGCGGATACCTACGAGCAGTACTTC.

This clone was counted once. The V call is TRBV19, the J call TRBJ1-2; D is uncertain. The CDR3 spans 18 residues. Per the germline V gene, CDR1 is LNHDA and CDR2 is SQIVND (reference sequence). Trimming left V 6 bases short and J 7 bases short, with 30 bases between. The CDR3 DNA reads TGTGCCAGTAGGCAAACTGAGCTCACCCTGACTATAAGTCGTGGCTACACCTTC. Its protein product is CASRQTELTLTISRGYTF.

The rearrangement links TRBV6-5 to TRBJ1-1; 8 bases line up with TRBD1. The CDR3 covers 12 residues. Germline V gives CDR1 MNHEY, CDR2 SVGAGI. The CDR3 DNA reads as TGTGCGAACAGGGGGATGAACACTGAAGCTTTCTTT. This sequence encodes CANRGMNTEAFF.

The gene calls are TRBV2 and TRBJ2-1, with TRBD2 matching over 8 bases. Trimming took 5 bases from V and 6 from J; bases not matched to a gene: 9. The CDR3 spans 15 residues. CDR1 and CDR2 from the germline V gene are SNHLY and FYNNEI. CDR3 protein: CASSQREQRVNEQFF. CDR3 sequence (DNA): TGTGCCAGCAGTCAGCGGGAGCAGCGGGTCAATGAGCAGTTCTTC.

The chain's CDR3 is CASSQGRSNQPQHF. The CDR3 nucleotides read TGTGCCAGCAGCCAGGGGCGGAGCAATCAGCCCCAGCATTTT. The chain links TRBV3-1 (or the pseudogene TRBV3-2) to TRBJ1-5; the D gene is possibly TRBD1 (5 bases). V was pared by 3 bases and J by 1 base, with 7 bases between. CDR3 length: 14 residues. Germline V CDR1 and CDR2: LGHDT, YNNKEL (reference sequence).

The chain combines TRBV7-8 with TRBJ2-2; 9 nucleotides align to TRBD2. The CDR3 runs to 17 residues. V gave up 1 base and J gave up 4 bases; unmatched junction bases: 7. The germline V gene encodes CDR1 SGHVS and CDR2 FQNEAQ. CDR3 nucleotide sequence: TGTGCCAGCAGCTTAGGCGGGAGGGCCTCGTTCACCGGGGAGCTGTTTTTT. It yields the protein CASSLGGRASFTGELFF. The entire variable domain, with the rest obtained from reference TRBV7-8 and TRBJ2-2, is as follows: GAGVSQSPRYKVAKRGQDVALRCDPISGHVSLFWYQQALGQGPEFLTYFQNEAQLDKSGLPSDRFFAERPEGSVSTLKIQRTQQEDSAVYLCASSLGGRASFTGELFFGEGSRLTVL.

This sequence joins TRBV20-1 and TRBJ2-1; D is uncertain. This CDR3 spans 12 amino acids. Between the trimmed V and J ends, which lost 3 bases and 6 bases, there was a span of 9 bases. Germline values: CDR1 DFQATT, CDR2 SNEGSKA (reference sequence). CDR3 nucleotides: TGCAGTGCTAGTACGGGTCGCAATGAGCAGTTCTTC. Translating gives CSASTGRNEQFF.

The chain couples TRBV28 to TRBJ1-5; perhaps TRBD1 as D (6 bases). The CDR3 totals 15 residues. V was pared by 1 base and J by 6 bases, with 13 bases between. CDR1 and CDR2 (germline): MDHEN, SYDVKM. CDR3 sequence reads: CASSLSRGAGQPQHF. CDR3 DNA: TGTGCCAGCAGTTTATCTCGGGGGGCCGGTCAGCCCCAGCATTTT.

The chain couples TRBV2 to TRBJ1-5; D remains unclear. V lost 7 bases to trimming and J lost 0 bases, with 10 bases between them. Germline V gene sequence: CDR1 SNHLY, CDR2 FYNNEI. The length of the CDR3 is 14 residues. The CDR3 DNA reads TGTGCCAGCACCGCGTTTGTTAGCAATCAGCCCCAGCATTTT. This translates into CASTAFVSNQPQHF.

The chain links TRBV7-3 to TRBJ2-3; 12 nucleotides match TRBD2. The J segment lost 3 bases and the V segment lost 5 bases, leaving 9 bases of the junction unmatched. The CDR3 covers 17 residues. CDR1 is SGHTA and CDR2 is FQGTGA in the germline V gene. The CDR3 loop reads CASSRGPSGRGTDTQYF. The DNA of the CDR3 is TGTGCCAGCAGCCGGGGGCCTAGCGGGAGGGGGACAGATACGCAGTATTTT.

This clone occurred once. In DNA, the CDR3 is TGTGCCAGCTCCGCGGGCCTAGGCTCGGAAAAACTGTTTTTT. This codes for CASSAGLGSEKLFF. The genes are TRBV2 and TRBJ1-4; D call uncertain. Germline V gene lookup returns CDR1 SNHLY and CDR2 FYNNEI. CDR3 size: 14 residues. V was pared by 8 bases and J by 8 bases, with 18 bases between.

The chain joins TRBV10-3 to TRBJ2-2, with D unresolved. The length of the CDR3 is 12 residues. Germline V gene sequence: CDR1 ENHRY, CDR2 SYGVKD. V shed 3 bases and J shed 8 bases, with 7 bases lying between them. The CDR3 bases are TGTGCCATCAGTGACCCCGGGGGGGAGCTGTTTTTT. Translated: CAISDPGGELFF.

The chain carries TRBV5-1 and TRBJ2-6, with D uncertain. V lost 0 bases to trimming and J lost 0 bases, with 7 bases between them. This CDR3 has 16 residues. Germline CDR1 SGHRS, CDR2 YFSETQ. The CDR3 sequence is CASSLVGSSGANVLTF. CDR3 in DNA: TGCGCCAGCAGCTTGGTGGGCAGCTCTGGGGCCAACGTCCTGACTTTC.

This chain uses TRBV5-5 with TRBJ1-1; D is ambiguous. Germline-derived CDR1 and CDR2 are SGHKS and YYEKEE (reference sequence). The CDR3 covers 13 residues. V lost 1 base to trimming and J lost 1 base, with 5 bases between them. CDR3 DNA sequence: TGTGCCAGCAGCTTGCAGTCGAACACTGAAGCTTTCTTT. This translates into CASSLQSNTEAFF.

This clone was recorded a few times. Distinct nucleotide sequences in the sample also encode this CDR3. V usage is TRBV4-3 and J usage is TRBJ1-1; D is ambiguous. Trimming shortened V by 0 bases and J by 1 base, and 3 bases separated the two germline ends. This CDR3 has 13 amino acids. Looked up from germline, CDR1 is LGHNA and CDR2 is YSLEER. The CDR3 DNA sequence: TGCGCCAGCAGCCAAGACAGGAACACTGAAGCTTTCTTT. This codes for CASSQDRNTEAFF.

The chain carries TRBV29-1 and TRBJ2-5, with 8 bases lining up with TRBD1. The V gene end was trimmed by 7 bases and the J gene end by 5 bases; junction bases not matched to a gene: 12. This CDR3 region has 14 residues. Per the germline V gene, CDR1 is SQVTM and CDR2 is ANQGSEA. In DNA form, the CDR3 reads TGCAGCGGTAACATAGGGACAGGCGGGGAGACCCAGTACTTC. Its protein product is CSGNIGTGGETQYF. The full variable domain, rest sourced from reference TRBV29-1 and TRBJ2-5, is SAVISQKPSRDICQRGTSLTIQCQVDSQVTMMFWYRQQPGQSLTLIATANQGSEATYESGFVIDKFPISRPNLTFSTLTVSNMSPEDSSIYLCSGNIGTGGETQYFGPGTRLLVL.

The rearrangement uses TRBV7-2 and TRBJ2-1; D gene unclear. Trimming took off 3 bases at V and 10 bases at J, with 13 bases between the two ends. Per germline, CDR1 SGHTA and CDR2 FQGNSA. This CDR3 has 13 residues. The CDR3 region is CASSFMEFGEQFF. CDR3 coding DNA: TGTGCCAGCAGCTTTATGGAGTTCGGGGAGCAGTTCTTC.

This chain links TRBV11-2 with TRBJ1-3; tentative D call: TRBD1 (5 bases). Per germline, CDR1 SGHAT and CDR2 FQNNGV. The germline V and J ends were trimmed by 0 bases and 8 bases, with 8 bases remaining between them. This CDR3 has 13 amino acids. The CDR3 loop reads CASSLDRGDTIYF. CDR3 in DNA: TGTGCCAGCAGCTTAGATCGGGGGGACACCATATATTTT.

Only one count was recorded for this clone. The chain has TRBV28 and TRBJ2-7; the D gene is possibly TRBD2 (6 bases). The CDR3 is 13 residues long. CDR1 MDHEN and CDR2 SYDVKM come from the germline V gene. V shed 2 bases and J shed 2 bases, with 7 bases lying between them. The CDR3 loop reads CASSLPGAYEQYF. Written as DNA, the CDR3 is TGTGCCAGCAGTTTACCGGGGGCCTACGAGCAGTACTTC.

The chain recombines TRBV10-3 with TRBJ2-2; 8 nucleotides match TRBD1. Germline V gives CDR1 ENHRY, CDR2 SYGVKD. This CDR3 spans 17 amino acids. V was clipped by 11 bases and J by 2 bases; unmatched bases: 16. The CDR3 spells CAAKPGTGAINTGELFF. CDR3 sequence (DNA): TGTGCCGCAAAGCCGGGGACAGGAGCAATCAACACCGGGGAGCTGTTTTTT.

This chain links TRBV29-1 with TRBJ1-2, with D possibly being TRBD1 (6 bases). The V gene lost 6 bases and the J gene lost 8 bases, with 13 bases spanning the gap. Germline lookup yields CDR1 SQVTM and CDR2 ANQGSEA. The CDR3 is 11 residues long. CDR3 bases: TGCAGCGTCCAGGGGTTCTTAGGCTACACCTTC. This gives the protein CSVQGFLGYTF.

This chain joins TRBV6-5 and TRBJ2-7, with TRBD1 matching 7 bases. CDR1 is MNHEY, CDR2 SVGAGI, per germline. The CDR3 contains 14 residues. V was pared by 7 bases and J by 5 bases, with 11 bases of the junction left unmatched. The CDR3 bases are TGTGCCAGCAATTTACAGGGGTTTAGAAACGAGCAGTACTTC. Amino acid sequence: CASNLQGFRNEQYF.

V gene TRBV5-1 combines with J gene TRBJ2-3; maybe TRBD1 (6 bases). Trimming took off 5 bases at V and 5 bases at J, with 21 bases between the two ends. CDR1 and CDR2 from the germline V gene are SGHRS and YFSETQ. The length of the CDR3 is 16 residues. CDR3 loop: CASRSYSGVRGDTQYF. For the CDR3, the DNA is TGCGCCAGCAGGTCCTACTCAGGGGTTCGCGGAGATACGCAGTATTTT. Using reference TRBV5-1 and TRBJ2-3 for the parts outside the CDR3, the full variable domain is KAGVTQTPRYLIKTRGQQVTLSCSPISGHRSVSWYQQTPGQGLQFLFEYFSETQRNKGNFPGRFSGRQFSNSRSEMNVSTLELGDSALYLCASRSYSGVRGDTQYFGPGTRLTVL.

CDR3: CASSLARNTEAFF. The DNA for the CDR3 is TGTGCCAGCAGCTTAGCCCGGAACACTGAAGCTTTCTTT. The chain joins TRBV11-3 to TRBJ1-1; D ambiguous. This CDR3 spans 13 amino acids. CDR1 SGHNT and CDR2 YENEEA come from the germline V gene. V gave up 1 base and J gave up 1 base, with 4 bases separating them.

The rearrangement uses TRBV28 and TRBJ2-3; 9 bases align to TRBD2. V dropped 6 bases and J dropped 4; count of bases not matched to a gene: 5. This CDR3 spans 14 amino acids. Germline V lookup: CDR1 MDHEN, CDR2 SYDVKM. CDR3 sequence reads: CASRLSGSADTQYF. The CDR3, as DNA: TGTGCCAGCAGACTTAGCGGGAGCGCAGATACGCAGTATTTT.

The chain has TRBV10-2 and TRBJ1-1; the match to TRBD1 covers 9 bases. Per germline, CDR1 WSHSY and CDR2 SAAADI. J gave up 1 base and V 5 bases, and 5 bases lay outside the gene matches. This CDR3 has 15 amino acids. CDR3 amino acids: CASSLGQGSNTEAFF. CDR3 bases: TGCGCCAGCAGTCTTGGACAGGGGTCGAACACTGAAGCTTTCTTT.